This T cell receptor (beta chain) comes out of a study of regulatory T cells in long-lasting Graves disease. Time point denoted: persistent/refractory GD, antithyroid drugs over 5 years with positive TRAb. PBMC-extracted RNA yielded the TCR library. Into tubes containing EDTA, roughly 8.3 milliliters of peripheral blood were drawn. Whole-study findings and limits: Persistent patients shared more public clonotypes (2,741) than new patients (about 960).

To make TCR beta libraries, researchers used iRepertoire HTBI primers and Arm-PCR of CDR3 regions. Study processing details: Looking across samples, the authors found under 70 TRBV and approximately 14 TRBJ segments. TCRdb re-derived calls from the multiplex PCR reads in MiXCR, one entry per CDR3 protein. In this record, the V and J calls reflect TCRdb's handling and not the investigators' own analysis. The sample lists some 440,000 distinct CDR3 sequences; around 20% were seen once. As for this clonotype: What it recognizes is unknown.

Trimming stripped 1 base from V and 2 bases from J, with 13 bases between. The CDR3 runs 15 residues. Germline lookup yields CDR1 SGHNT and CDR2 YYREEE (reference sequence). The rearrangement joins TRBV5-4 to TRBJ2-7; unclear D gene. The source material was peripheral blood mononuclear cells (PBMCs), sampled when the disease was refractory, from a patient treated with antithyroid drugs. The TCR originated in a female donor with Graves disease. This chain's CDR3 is CASSLQGQRAYEQYF. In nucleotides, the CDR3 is TGTGCCAGCAGCTTGCAAGGGCAGAGAGCCTACGAGCAGTACTTC.